One and the same sample provided the 8 T cell receptor beta chains below, sequenced in a study of neoadjuvant nivolumab and ipilimumab in lung cancer. TCRdb's copy holds only in-frame clones and misses some; the assay was immunoSEQ multiplex PCR. The data contain about 20,000 clones, around 82% of them seen just once; the ten biggest clones take up about 7%. The sequenced sample was tumor tissue, obtained after neoadjuvant nivolumab, alone or with ipilimumab, at or shortly before surgery. These TCRs come from an adult with non-small cell lung cancer.

The CDR3 is CASIGGGGANVLTF. As DNA, the CDR3 is TGTGCCAGCATTGGGGGAGGCGGGGCCAACGTCCTGACTTTC. The J gene is TRBJ2-6, the V gene TRBV6-1, with D maybe TRBD2 (6 bases). The CDR3 contains 14 residues. Trimming took off 7 bases at V and 4 bases at J, with 11 bases between the two ends. Germline V gene lookup returns CDR1 MNHNS and CDR2 SASEGT.

The chain is built from TRBV9 and TRBJ2-3; no reliable D call. The CDR3 is made up of 12 amino acids. From germline, CDR1 is SGDLS and CDR2 YYNGEE. The V end lost 3 bases, the J end lost 8 bases, and 10 bases lay between the germline ends. The CDR3 loop reads CASSAGTGTQYF. The CDR3 nucleotides read TGTGCCAGCAGCGCGGGTACGGGTACGCAGTATTTT.

V gene TRBV2 combines with J gene TRBJ1-5; 9 nucleotides line up with TRBD1. The CDR3 is 15 amino acids. Germline-derived CDR1 and CDR2 are SNHLY and FYNNEI. With V trimmed by 6 bases and J by 2 bases, 5 bases remained unmatched. CDR3 region: CASRGQGIGNQPQHF. CDR3 bases: TGTGCCAGCAGGGGACAGGGAATTGGCAATCAGCCCCAGCATTTT. Supplemented by reference TRBV2 and TRBJ1-5, the full variable domain reads EPEVTQTPSHQVTQMGQEVILRCVPISNHLYFYWYRQILGQKVEFLVSFYNNEISEKSEIFDDQFSVERPDGSNFTLKIRSTKLEDSAMYFCASRGQGIGNQPQHFGDGTRLSIL.

The J gene is TRBJ2-5, the V gene TRBV27, with 9 bases aligning to TRBD2. The germline V gene encodes CDR1 MNHEY and CDR2 SMNVEV (reference sequence). J lost 4 bases, V lost 5 bases, and 14 bases had no gene match. The CDR3 loop spans 17 amino acids. CDR3 sequence reads: CASSPRWLAGNGETQYF. The CDR3 nucleotides read TGTGCCAGCAGTCCCCGGTGGCTAGCGGGAAATGGAGAGACCCAGTACTTC.

V gene TRBV30 combines with J gene TRBJ1-5; the D gene is possibly TRBD1 (6 bases). This CDR3 region has 15 residues. Germline V CDR1 and CDR2: GTSNPN, SVGIG (reference sequence). Trimming removed 7 bases at V and 0 bases at J, with 16 bases between. The CDR3 DNA reads TGTGCCTTAGGAACTACAGGGACTAGCAATCAGCCCCAGCATTTT. Translating gives CALGTTGTSNQPQHF.

This chain links TRBV6-5 with TRBJ1-5, with D unclear. The CDR3 runs 13 residues. Trimming left V 7 bases short and J 6 bases short, with 13 bases between. Germline V gene data show CDR1 as MNHEY and CDR2 as SVGAGI. The CDR3 DNA is TGTGCCAGCACCCCGAATTTGGGTCAGCCCCAGCATTTT. Its protein product is CASTPNLGQPQHF.

The chain is built from TRBV30 and TRBJ1-5; 9 bases agree with TRBD1. V shed 2 bases, J shed 4 bases, and the junction held 3 bases outside the gene matches. This CDR3 contains 14 residues. Germline CDR1 and CDR2: GTSNPN and SVGIG (reference sequence). The CDR3 nucleotides read TGTGCCTGGAGTACGGGACAGGGAAATCAGCCCCAGCATTTT. Protein sequence: CAWSTGQGNQPQHF.

CDR3 protein: CASSQEPTGGSYEQYF. In nucleotides, the CDR3 is TGCGCCAGCAGCCAAGAACCAACGGGAGGATCCTACGAGCAGTACTTC. The chain uses TRBV4-1 and TRBJ2-7; 7 bases match TRBD2. V lost 0 bases to trimming and J lost 1 base; unmatched junction nucleotides: 6. CDR3 length: 16 residues. Looked up from germline, CDR1 is MGHRA and CDR2 is YSYEKL.